The next 24 T cell receptor beta chains were all read from a single sample in a study of cytomegalovirus exposure and HLA in healthy donors. Generated by immunoSEQ multiplex PCR, the TCRdb table keeps only in-frame clones and is missing some. Among about 170,000 clones listed, around 85% were seen once. Sequenced material: PBMCs. The receptors originated from a woman aged 25-40 years in good health and CMV-seronegative.

The chain carries TRBV7-2 and TRBJ2-7, with 13 positions matching TRBD2. The CDR3 extends over 15 amino acids. CDR1 is SGHTA, CDR2 FQGNSA, per germline. The J segment lost 4 bases and the V segment lost 5 bases, leaving 5 bases of the junction unmatched. The CDR3 protein is CASSMGLAGPYEQYF. The CDR3 DNA follows: TGTGCCAGCAGCATGGGACTAGCGGGACCTTACGAGCAGTACTTC.

The chain links TRBV6-5 to TRBJ1-5; weak D call: TRBD1 (5 bases). The CDR3 has 15 amino acids. Per germline, CDR1 MNHEY and CDR2 SVGAGI. The V end lost 6 bases, the J end lost 0 bases, and 12 bases lay between the germline ends. DNA of the CDR3: TGTGCCAGCAGAAGGACCAGGGATAGCAATCAGCCCCAGCATTTT. Translating it yields CASRRTRDSNQPQHF.

The chain employs TRBV2 and TRBJ1-2; 7 bases match TRBD1. The CDR3 has 14 amino acids. Trimming cost V 9 bases and J 2 bases; bases outside gene matches: 9. Germline V gene data show CDR1 as SNHLY and CDR2 as FYNNEI. The CDR3 DNA is TGTGCCAGGCTAAAGACAGGGACGAACTATGGCTACACCTTC. Amino acid sequence: CARLKTGTNYGYTF.

The gene calls are TRBV4-3 and TRBJ2-7; D gene unclear. This CDR3 is built from 13 residues. Trimming removed 4 bases from V and 2 bases from J, with 9 bases in between. Germline CDR1 reads LGHNA; CDR2 reads YSLEER. The CDR3 DNA reads TGCGCCAGCAGCCCGGGCTTTGCCTACGAGCAGTACTTC. It specifies CASSPGFAYEQYF.

This CDR3 reads CASSLRDRKETQYF. DNA for the CDR3: TGTGCCAGCAGCCTCCGGGACAGAAAAGAGACCCAGTACTTC. The rearrangement joins TRBV5-6 to TRBJ2-5; 7 nucleotides match TRBD1. CDR3 length equals 14 residues. CDR1 and CDR2 from the germline V gene are SGHDT and YYEEEE. Trimming took 4 bases from V and 3 from J; bases not matched to a gene: 6.

V is TRBV7-9 and J is TRBJ1-2, with 9 bases fitting TRBD1. V shed 4 bases, J shed 3 bases, and the junction held 6 bases outside the gene matches. The CDR3 extends over 15 amino acids. The germline gives CDR1 SEHNR, CDR2 FQNEAQ (reference sequence). The CDR3 DNA is TGTGCCAGCAGCTCGGGACAGGGAGGGGACTATGGCTACACCTTC. Amino acids: CASSSGQGGDYGYTF.

The V gene is TRBV7-9, the J gene TRBJ1-2, with D hard to call. Germline V gene data show CDR1 as SEHNR and CDR2 as FQNEAQ (reference sequence). The CDR3 is made up of 12 amino acids. V shed 1 base and J shed 8 bases, with 8 bases lying between them. The CDR3 sequence is CASSLDIRGYTF. DNA for the CDR3: TGTGCCAGCAGCTTAGACATCAGGGGCTACACCTTC.

This clone was detected only a few times. The CDR3: CASRLLDRGNINEKLFF. DNA for the CDR3: TGTGCAAGTCGCTTATTGGACAGGGGCAATATTAATGAAAAACTGTTTTTT. The gene calls are TRBV12-2 and TRBJ1-4; the DNA was not used to check the table's D call, TRBD1. TRBV12-2 is designated a pseudogene. The CDR3 extends over 17 amino acids.

This clone occurred a few times. This chain connects TRBV19 to TRBJ2-1; D call uncertain. From germline, CDR1 is LNHDA and CDR2 SQIVND (reference sequence). Trimming cost V 3 bases and J 0 bases, with 15 bases left between them. This CDR3 region has 17 residues. The CDR3: CASSMVAGRTSYNEQFF. The DNA of the CDR3 is TGTGCCAGTAGTATGGTAGCCGGGCGAACCTCCTACAATGAGCAGTTCTTC.

This clone was recorded only once. The chain employs TRBV7-2 and TRBJ2-3; TRBD2 matches at 7 bases. The CDR3 is 15 amino acids. CDR1 and CDR2 (germline): SGHTA, FQGNSA. The V segment lost 5 bases and the J segment 2 bases; nucleotides outside the gene matches: 7. In nucleotides, the CDR3 is TGTGCCAGCAGCAAGAGCGGGACGACCACAGATACGCAGTATTTT. Amino acids: CASSKSGTTTDTQYF.

This sequence joins TRBV4-3 and TRBJ2-2, with D uncertain. The V and J ends lost 4 bases and 4 bases respectively, with 7 bases between them. The CDR3 runs to 13 residues. Germline CDR1 reads LGHNA; CDR2 reads YSLEER. The CDR3 DNA follows: TGCGCCAGCAGCCCGAGAGCCACCGGGGAGCTGTTTTTT. Protein sequence: CASSPRATGELFF.

The V and J genes are TRBV4-3 and TRBJ1-4; D unresolved. CDR3 length equals 16 residues. Trimming removed 0 bases from V and 7 bases from J, with 15 bases in between. CDR1 is LGHNA, CDR2 YSLEER, per germline. Here the CDR3 DNA reads TGCGCCAGCAGCCAAGATAACCCCACCATCCGTGAAAAACTGTTTTTT. This sequence encodes CASSQDNPTIREKLFF.

The chain has TRBV5-4 and TRBJ1-2; the D is unclear. Per germline, CDR1 SGHNT and CDR2 YYREEE (reference sequence). Trimming took 2 bases from V and 2 from J, leaving 7 bases between them. This CDR3 is built from 13 residues. CDR3 DNA sequence: TGTGCCAGCAGCTTCAAGAAGAACTATGGCTACACCTTC. Amino acid sequence: CASSFKKNYGYTF.

The gene calls are TRBV4-3 and TRBJ2-3; D is undetermined. V lost 0 bases to trimming and J lost 4 bases, with 8 bases between them. CDR1 and CDR2 (germline): LGHNA, YSLEER. This CDR3 spans 14 amino acids. CDR3 sequence (DNA): TGCGCCAGCAGCCAAGATCTGATGTCAGATACGCAGTATTTT. Amino acids: CASSQDLMSDTQYF.

The rearrangement uses TRBV7-2 and TRBJ2-1; 7 nucleotides agree with TRBD2. This CDR3 has 15 residues. Germline V CDR1 and CDR2: SGHTA, FQGNSA. V shed 5 bases, J shed 5 bases, and the junction held 9 bases outside the gene matches. Here the CDR3 DNA reads TGTGCCAGCAGCCTGGCGGGGAGGGCCAACAATGAGCAGTTCTTC. Translation: CASSLAGRANNEQFF.

The gene calls are TRBV11-2 and TRBJ2-1, with D tentatively TRBD1 (5 bases). Trimming took off 6 bases at V and 6 bases at J, with 18 bases between the two ends. The CDR3 has 15 residues. Germline V gene sequence: CDR1 SGHAT, CDR2 FQNNGV. The CDR3 reads CASRDLLGLGNEQFF. CDR3 sequence (DNA): TGTGCCAGCAGAGACCTGCTGGGGCTAGGCAATGAGCAGTTCTTC.

The rearrangement links TRBV19 to TRBJ1-1; no clear D. The germline gives CDR1 LNHDA, CDR2 SQIVND (reference sequence). The V gene lost 0 bases and the J gene lost 1 base, with 6 bases spanning the gap. This CDR3 has 14 amino acids. CDR3 sequence (DNA): TGTGCCAGTAGTATAGATAGGGAGAACACTGAAGCTTTCTTT. The encoded protein is CASSIDRENTEAFF.

The CDR3 DNA reads TGCGCCAGCAGAACTTTGGGACTTCAAGAGCAGTACTTC. This encodes CASRTLGLQEQYF. The chain carries TRBV5-1 and TRBJ2-7; D may be TRBD2 (6 bases). This CDR3 has 13 amino acids. Looked up from germline, CDR1 is SGHRS and CDR2 is YFSETQ. Trimming removed 5 bases from V and 7 bases from J, with 16 bases in between.

This sequence joins TRBV19 and TRBJ1-2, with D possibly TRBD1 on 6 matching bases. Germline CDR1 reads LNHDA; CDR2 reads SQIVND (reference sequence). The V gene lost 6 bases and the J gene lost 2 bases, with 13 bases spanning the gap. The CDR3 is 14 residues long. The CDR3: CASRFAGTNYGYTF. The CDR3, as DNA: TGTGCCAGTAGGTTTGCCGGGACAAACTATGGCTACACCTTC.

The gene calls are TRBV27 and TRBJ2-1, with a tentative D call TRBD2 (6 bases). Germline V gives CDR1 MNHEY, CDR2 SMNVEV (reference sequence). The CDR3 spans 12 residues. Trimming stripped 2 bases from V and 9 bases from J, with 8 bases between. CDR3 DNA sequence: TGTGCCAGCAGTTTAGGAGGGGTTGAGCAGTTCTTC. This gives the protein CASSLGGVEQFF.

The chain carries TRBV27 and TRBJ2-2; 15 bases fit TRBD2. Per the germline V gene, CDR1 is MNHEY and CDR2 is SMNVEV (reference sequence). This CDR3 region has 16 residues. Trimming took 6 bases from V and 6 from J; bases not matched to a gene: 5. The DNA of the CDR3 is TGTGCCAGCAGCGGACTAGCGGGAGGGGTGCCCGGGGAGCTGTTTTTT. It codes for CASSGLAGGVPGELFF.

The rearrangement links TRBV19 to TRBJ2-1; 8 bases match TRBD1. V dropped 10 bases and J dropped 9; count of bases not matched to a gene: 8. Germline-derived CDR1 and CDR2 are LNHDA and SQIVND (reference sequence). The CDR3 has 12 residues. CDR3 sequence (DNA): TGTGCCATAACAGGGGGTGAGGGTGAGCAGTTCTTC. Protein: CAITGGEGEQFF.

The chain joins TRBV13 to TRBJ2-7; tentatively, D is TRBD2 (6 bases). CDR1 and CDR2 (germline): PRHDT, FYEKMQ (reference sequence). The length of the CDR3 is 17 residues. Between the trimmed V and J ends, which lost 0 bases and 2 bases, there was a span of 17 bases. The CDR3: CASSLGLTAGIPYEQYF. CDR3 coding DNA: TGTGCCAGCAGCTTAGGCCTAACCGCGGGGATTCCCTACGAGCAGTACTTC.

This chain uses TRBV2 with TRBJ2-1; D unclear. V was trimmed by 3 bases and J by 5 bases, leaving 2 bases between them. Germline V gives CDR1 SNHLY, CDR2 FYNNEI. The CDR3 covers 11 residues. The CDR3 protein is CASSDDNEQFF. DNA of the CDR3: TGTGCCAGCAGTGACGACAATGAGCAGTTCTTC.